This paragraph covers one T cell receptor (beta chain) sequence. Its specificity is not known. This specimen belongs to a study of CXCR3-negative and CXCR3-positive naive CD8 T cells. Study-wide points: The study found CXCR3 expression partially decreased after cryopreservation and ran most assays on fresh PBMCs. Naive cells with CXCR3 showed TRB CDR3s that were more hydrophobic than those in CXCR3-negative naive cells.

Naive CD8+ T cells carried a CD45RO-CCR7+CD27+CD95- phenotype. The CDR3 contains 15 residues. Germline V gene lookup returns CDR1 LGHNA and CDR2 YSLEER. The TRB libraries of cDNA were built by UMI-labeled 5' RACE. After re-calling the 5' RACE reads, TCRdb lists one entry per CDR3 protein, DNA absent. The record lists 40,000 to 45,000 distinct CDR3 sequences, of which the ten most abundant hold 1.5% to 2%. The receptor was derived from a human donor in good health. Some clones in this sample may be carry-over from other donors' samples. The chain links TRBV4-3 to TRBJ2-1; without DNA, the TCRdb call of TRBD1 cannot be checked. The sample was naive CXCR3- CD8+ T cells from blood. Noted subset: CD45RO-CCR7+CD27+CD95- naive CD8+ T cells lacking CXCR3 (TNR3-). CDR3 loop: CASSQGQGRNNEQSF.